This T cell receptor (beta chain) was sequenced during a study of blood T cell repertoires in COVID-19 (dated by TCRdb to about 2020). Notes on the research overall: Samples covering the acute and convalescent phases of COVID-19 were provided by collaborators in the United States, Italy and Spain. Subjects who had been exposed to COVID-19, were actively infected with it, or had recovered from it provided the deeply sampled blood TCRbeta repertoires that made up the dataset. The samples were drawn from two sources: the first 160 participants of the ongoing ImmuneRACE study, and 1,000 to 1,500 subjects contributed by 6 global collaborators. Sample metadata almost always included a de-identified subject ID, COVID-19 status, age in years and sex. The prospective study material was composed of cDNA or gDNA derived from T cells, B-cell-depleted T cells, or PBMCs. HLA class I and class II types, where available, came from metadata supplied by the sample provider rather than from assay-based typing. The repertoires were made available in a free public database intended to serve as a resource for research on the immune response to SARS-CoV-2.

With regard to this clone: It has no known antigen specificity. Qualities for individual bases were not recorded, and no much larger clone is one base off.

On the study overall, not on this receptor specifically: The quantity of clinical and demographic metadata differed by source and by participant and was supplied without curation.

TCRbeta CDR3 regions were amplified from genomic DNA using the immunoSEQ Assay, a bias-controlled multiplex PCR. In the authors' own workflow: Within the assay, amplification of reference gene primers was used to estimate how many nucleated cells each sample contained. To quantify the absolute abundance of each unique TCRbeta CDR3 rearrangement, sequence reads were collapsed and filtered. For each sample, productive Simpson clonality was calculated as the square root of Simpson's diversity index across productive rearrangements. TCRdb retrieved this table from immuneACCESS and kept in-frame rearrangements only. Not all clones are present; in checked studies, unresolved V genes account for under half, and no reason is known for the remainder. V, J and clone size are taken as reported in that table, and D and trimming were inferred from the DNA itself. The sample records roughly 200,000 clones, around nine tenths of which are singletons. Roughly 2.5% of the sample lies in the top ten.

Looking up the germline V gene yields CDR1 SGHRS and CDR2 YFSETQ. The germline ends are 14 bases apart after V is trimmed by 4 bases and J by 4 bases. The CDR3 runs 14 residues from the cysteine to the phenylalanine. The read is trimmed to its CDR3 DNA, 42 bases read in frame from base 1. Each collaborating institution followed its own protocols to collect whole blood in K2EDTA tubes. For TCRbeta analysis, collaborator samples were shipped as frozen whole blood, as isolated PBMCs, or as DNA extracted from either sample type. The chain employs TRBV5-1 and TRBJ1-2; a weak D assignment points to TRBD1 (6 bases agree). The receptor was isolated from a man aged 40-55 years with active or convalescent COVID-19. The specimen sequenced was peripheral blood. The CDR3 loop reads CASSPAGTSYGYTF. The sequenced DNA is TGCGCCAGCAGCCCTGCCGGGACAAGCTATGGCTACACCTTC. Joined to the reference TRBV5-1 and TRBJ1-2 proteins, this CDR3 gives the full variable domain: KAGVTQTPRYLIKTRGQQVTLSCSPISGHRSVSWYQQTPGQGLQFLFEYFSETQRNKGNFPGRFSGRQFSNSRSEMNVSTLELGDSALYLCASSPAGTSYGYTFGSGTRLTVV.